The present TCR beta chain was sequenced within a study of CD8+CD57+ T cells in acquired aplastic anemia. Study-level results: Shared by patients and controls, just under 30 CD8+ CDR3s were abundant in patients. Patients did not significantly differ from controls in CD8+ Simpson's diversity.

Trimming removed 7 bases from V and 6 bases from J; junction bases left unmatched: 7. The CDR3 runs 15 residues. The germline gives CDR1 MNHEY, CDR2 SMNVEV (reference sequence). This clonotype was seen a few times. What it recognizes is unknown. Using genomic DNA as the template, TCR beta VDJ and CDR3 profiling was carried out. TCRdb recomputed calls from the reads with MiXCR, one row per CDR3 protein. The sample includes approximately 130,000 distinct CDR3 sequences, around two fifths of them seen just once. V and J are TRBV27 and TRBJ1-6, with 9 nucleotides matching TRBD1. This receptor was identified in a human donor in good health, serving as a control. The sequencing sample was made of sorted CD4+, CD8+, or CD8+CD57+ T cells (not recorded which) from PBMCs. For the CDR3, the DNA is TGTGCCAGCAAACAACAGGGGGCGCTTAATTCACCCCTCCACTTT. This codes for CASKQQGALNSPLHF.